The present TCR beta chain was sequenced within a study of cytomegalovirus exposure and HLA in healthy donors. Study background: From HLA-typed donors, an early data release held about 85 million unique TCRs.

This PCR relied on a set of 60 Vbeta primers and 13 Jbeta primers. The method was immunoSEQ multiplex PCR; TCRdb's version includes in-frame clones alone and lacks a portion of them. Among approximately 280,000 clones listed, roughly 89% were seen once. V was clipped by 4 bases and J by 0 bases, with 15 bases between them. Germline assignment: CDR1 MNHEY and CDR2 SMNVEV (reference sequence). This CDR3 contains 16 residues. The receptor's source is a man in his forties in good health and CMV-seropositive. The chain couples TRBV27 to TRBJ1-1; D perhaps matches TRBD1 (5 bases). The sequenced sample consisted of PBMCs. In nucleotides, the CDR3 is TGTGCCAGCAGTTACAAGGGCGGCAGGGTGAACACTGAAGCTTTCTTT. Protein sequence: CASSYKGGRVNTEAFF.